The 22 T cell receptor beta chains below all came from one sample that was sequenced in a study of T-cell memory formation after mild COVID-19. One entry per CDR3 protein, called by TCRdb with MiXCR from the 5' RACE reads. The table has hundreds of thousands of distinct CDR3 sequences, roughly 18% seen once. The sequenced sample was PBMCs or a T cell subset sorted from them (not recorded which). The source of these receptors is a man aged 18 to 29 who had mild COVID-19 (a few samples of this study predate the infection). Cell type and time point are not known.

As for this clonotype: A junction end diverges from the germline sequence, so it may reflect a read error. The J gene is TRBJ2-3, the V gene TRBV12-3 or TRBV12-4; D possibly corresponds to TRBD2 (6 bases). There are 16 residues in the CDR3. DNA of the CDR3: TGTGCAAGCACCCTTGGCGGGGCTCATAGCACAGATACGCAGTATTTT. The encoded protein is CASTLGGAHSTDTQYF.

This clonotype was seen ten or more times. The chain carries TRBV7-9 and TRBJ2-1, with 13 bases lining up with TRBD2. Germline V lookup: CDR1 SEHNR, CDR2 FQNEAQ (reference sequence). V was clipped by 5 bases and J by 8 bases; unmatched bases: 9. There are 16 residues in the CDR3. In nucleotides, the CDR3 is TGTGCCAGCAGCCCACTACTAGCGGGGGGGCCCCATGAGCAGTTCTTC. Translated: CASSPLLAGGPHEQFF.

This clonotype has a handful of counts. The chain couples TRBV5-1 to TRBJ2-1; 11 bases line up with TRBD1. V was pared by 7 bases and J by 4 bases, with 4 bases of the junction left unmatched. CDR1 and CDR2 from the germline V gene are SGHRS and YFSETQ. The CDR3 spans 14 residues. The CDR3: CASFGTGGYNEQFF. CDR3 in DNA: TGCGCCAGCTTCGGGACAGGGGGGTACAATGAGCAGTTCTTC.

This clonotype was detected many times. The rearrangement joins TRBV9 to TRBJ2-7; D gene ambiguous. From germline, CDR1 is SGDLS and CDR2 YYNGEE. The CDR3 loop spans 14 amino acids. Trimming shortened V by 0 bases and J by 6 bases, and 13 bases separated the two germline ends. In nucleotides, the CDR3 is TGTGCCAGCAGCGTAGATAGCCTGCGCGCCGAGCAGTACTTC. Protein product: CASSVDSLRAEQYF. Variable domain in full (rest from reference TRBV9 and TRBJ2-7): DSGVTQTPKHLITATGQRVTLRCSPRSGDLSVYWYQQSLDQGLQFLIQYYNGEERAKGNILERFSAQQFPDLHSELNLSSLELGDSALYFCASSVDSLRAEQYFGPGTRLTVT.

This clonotype was recorded a few times. The V call is TRBV9, the J call TRBJ2-2; tentative D call: TRBD1 (6 bases). The CDR3 length is 16 residues. The V and J ends lost 3 bases and 8 bases respectively, with 20 bases between them. From germline, CDR1 is SGDLS and CDR2 YYNGEE. The CDR3 loop is CASSDLRGGADGELFF. As DNA, the CDR3 is TGTGCCAGCAGCGACCTCCGTGGGGGCGCAGATGGGGAGCTGTTTTTT.

This clonotype was counted a few times. The chain links TRBV20-1 to TRBJ2-7; the D is unclear. V dropped 3 bases and J dropped 5 bases, with 17 bases sitting between them. This CDR3 region has 14 residues. Germline-derived CDR1 and CDR2 are DFQATT and SNEGSKA (reference sequence). CDR3 amino acids: CSARRPRQDHEQYV. The CDR3 DNA is TGCAGTGCTAGGCGACCCCGGCAGGATCACGAGCAGTACGTC.

CDR3 residues: CAWSVEGAGELFF. The DNA of the CDR3 is TGTGCCTGGAGCGTGGAGGGGGCCGGGGAGCTGTTTTTT. The chain combines TRBV30 with TRBJ2-2, with D perhaps assigned TRBD1 or TRBD2 (6 bases each). Trimming took 3 bases from V and 6 from J, leaving 11 bases between them. Germline V CDR1 and CDR2: GTSNPN, SVGIG (reference sequence). CDR3 length: 13 amino acids.

This chain links TRBV3-1 with TRBJ2-5; 8 bases are shared with TRBD2. Germline V gene data show CDR1 as LGHDT and CDR2 as YNNKEL (reference sequence). V gave up 4 bases and J gave up 1 base; unmatched junction bases: 8. CDR3 length: 16 residues. The CDR3 nucleotides are TGTGCCAGCAGCCGCCGCGGGGGGCCCCTCCAAGAGACCCAGTACTTC. Encoded protein: CASSRRGGPLQETQYF.

This clonotype was seen more than once but under ten times. The gene calls are TRBV10-3 and TRBJ1-5; D remains unclear. V gave up 0 bases and J gave up 4 bases, with 7 bases separating them. CDR1 ENHRY and CDR2 SYGVKD come from the germline V gene. The CDR3 extends over 14 amino acids. Here the CDR3 reads CAISESYGNQPQHF. The CDR3 DNA reads as TGTGCCATCAGTGAGTCGTACGGGAATCAGCCCCAGCATTTT.

This clonotype was observed at least ten times. This sequence joins TRBV7-3 and TRBJ2-3; D not certain. The germline gives CDR1 SGHTA, CDR2 FQGTGA. Trimming cost V 5 bases and J 1 base, with 7 bases left between them. The CDR3 is 13 amino acids. The CDR3 DNA is TGTGCCAGCAGCAACCCGGGCACAGATACGCAGTATTTT. Translation: CASSNPGTDTQYF.

This clonotype has just a few counts. The chain uses TRBV5-1 and TRBJ2-7; TRBD2 matches at 7 bases. The CDR3 is 15 amino acids. V lost 0 bases to trimming and J lost 7 bases; unmatched junction nucleotides: 10. Germline CDR1 reads SGHRS; CDR2 reads YFSETQ. CDR3: CASSLATGGDSEQYF. The CDR3 DNA reads TGCGCCAGCAGCTTGGCCACGGGGGGAGACAGTGAGCAGTACTTC. The full variable domain, with the rest looked up from reference TRBV5-1 and TRBJ2-7, is KAGVTQTPRYLIKTRGQQVTLSCSPISGHRSVSWYQQTPGQGLQFLFEYFSETQRNKGNFPGRFSGRQFSNSRSEMNVSTLELGDSALYLCASSLATGGDSEQYFGPGTRLTVT.

The CDR3 spells CASSLVGDRAIETQYF. In DNA form, the CDR3 reads TGTGCCAGCAGCTTGGTAGGGGACAGGGCCATTGAGACCCAGTACTTC. This rearrangement joins TRBV5-6 to TRBJ2-5; 9 bases align to TRBD1. This CDR3 spans 16 amino acids. J gave up 5 bases and V 0 bases, and 8 bases lay outside the gene matches. Germline CDR1 is SGHDT and CDR2 is YYEEEE. Based on the CDR3 plus reference TRBV5-6 and TRBJ2-5, the full variable domain is DAGVTQSPTHLIKTRGQQVTLRCSPKSGHDTVSWYQQALGQGPQFIFQYYEEEERQRGNFPDRFSGHQFPNYSSELNVNALLLGDSALYLCASSLVGDRAIETQYFGPGTRLLVL.

This clonotype showed up just a few times. V gene TRBV29-1 combines with J gene TRBJ2-3; TRBD2 matches at 12 bases. The CDR3 covers 20 residues. CDR1 is SQVTM, CDR2 ANQGSEA, per germline. With V trimmed by 0 bases and J by 2 bases, 15 bases remained unmatched. The chain's CDR3 is CSVEDWLAGGQEPPTDTQYF. Here the CDR3 DNA reads TGCAGCGTTGAAGATTGGCTAGCGGGGGGGCAGGAACCCCCCACAGATACGCAGTATTTT.

This clonotype was seen a handful of times. This rearrangement joins TRBV5-1 to TRBJ2-5, with a possible D match to TRBD1 (7 bases). Trimming took 0 bases from V and 5 from J, leaving 11 bases between them. Germline V lookup: CDR1 SGHRS, CDR2 YFSETQ. The CDR3 covers 14 residues. CDR3 nucleotide sequence: TGCGCCAGCAGCTTGGCCAGGGGGGCGGAGACCCAGTACTTC. Its protein is CASSLARGAETQYF.

V and J are TRBV7-2 and TRBJ1-2; 7 bases match TRBD1. The CDR3 totals 17 residues. The junction had 16 bases not matched to a gene; V was cut back by 5 bases and J by 4 bases. Germline V gene data show CDR1 as SGHTA and CDR2 as FQGNSA. The CDR3 spells CASSATGGQSSAYGYTF. DNA for the CDR3: TGTGCCAGCAGCGCAACTGGGGGACAGAGCTCTGCCTATGGCTACACCTTC. The full variable domain, its missing parts supplied by reference TRBV7-2 and TRBJ1-2, is GAGVSQSPSNKVTEKGKDVELRCDPISGHTALYWYRQSLGQGLEFLIYFQGNSAPDKSGLPSDRFSAERTGGSVSTLTIQRTQQEDSAVYLCASSATGGQSSAYGYTFGSGTRLTVV.

This clonotype has just a few counts. The rearrangement joins TRBV4-2 to TRBJ2-5; 8 bases agree with TRBD2. CDR1 and CDR2 (germline): LGHNA, YNFKEQ. The V segment lost 4 bases and the J segment 5 bases; nucleotides outside the gene matches: 6. The length of the CDR3 is 14 residues. CDR3 sequence (DNA): TGTGCCAGCAGCCCTCGGGGGGGCCCGGAGACCCAGTACTTC. Translation: CASSPRGGPETQYF.

The chain joins TRBV7-9 to TRBJ1-3, with D tentatively TRBD1 (5 bases). The germline gives CDR1 SEHNR, CDR2 FQNEAQ (reference sequence). The CDR3 totals 16 residues. Deletions cut 3 bases from V and 0 bases from J, with 12 bases between. The CDR3 reads CASSFSGQASGNTIYF. The CDR3 DNA is TGTGCCAGCAGCTTTTCCGGACAAGCCTCTGGAAACACCATATATTTT.

The chain recombines TRBV20-1 with TRBJ1-2; the D gene is possibly TRBD1 (6 bases). Per the germline V gene, CDR1 is DFQATT and CDR2 is SNEGSKA (reference sequence). V shed 3 bases and J shed 7 bases, with 27 bases lying between them. This CDR3 is 17 amino acids long. The CDR3 loop is CSASGVTGPLFAGGYTF. The CDR3, as DNA: TGCAGTGCTAGTGGAGTTACAGGGCCCTTGTTTGCGGGTGGCTACACCTTC.

This chain connects TRBV7-9 to TRBJ2-7; D assignment may be TRBD1 or TRBD2 (5 bases each). The CDR3 consists of 14 residues. Germline CDR1 is SEHNR and CDR2 is FQNEAQ (reference sequence). The V gene lost 3 bases and the J gene lost 3 bases, with 12 bases spanning the gap. CDR3 sequence reads: CASSLLRDGYEQYV. The CDR3 DNA sequence: TGTGCCAGCAGCTTGCTCCGGGACGGCTACGAGCAGTACGTC.

This clonotype was seen many times. The CDR3 DNA reads as TGTGCCAGCGAAATTGGACAGGGCAATCAGCCCCAGCATTTT. Amino acid sequence: CASEIGQGNQPQHF. The chain recombines TRBV7-8 with TRBJ1-5; 7 nucleotides agree with TRBD1. Looked up from germline, CDR1 is SGHVS and CDR2 is FQNEAQ. V was pared by 8 bases and J by 2 bases, with 6 bases of the junction left unmatched. The CDR3 sequence is 14 residues long.

This clonotype came up a few times. In nucleotides, the CDR3 is TGTGCCAGCAGCTTATCGACTGACGGCTACGAGCAGTACTTC. Its protein product is CASSLSTDGYEQYF. The chain links TRBV7-9 to TRBJ2-7; no clear D. Germline V lookup: CDR1 SEHNR, CDR2 FQNEAQ (reference sequence). Trimming pared 2 bases from V and 3 bases from J, leaving 11 bases between. There are 14 residues in the CDR3. Supplemented by reference TRBV7-9 and TRBJ2-7, the full variable domain reads DTGVSQNPRHKITKRGQNVTFRCDPISEHNRLYWYRQTLGQGPEFLTYFQNEAQLEKSRLLSDRFSAERPKGSFSTLEIQRTEQGDSAMYLCASSLSTDGYEQYFGPGTRLTVT.

In its sample, this clonotype was seen many times. V usage is TRBV3-1 and J usage is TRBJ2-2; perhaps TRBD1 as D (6 bases). Trimming removed 4 bases at V and 3 bases at J, with 9 bases between. Germline values: CDR1 LGHDT, CDR2 YNNKEL (reference sequence). The CDR3 sequence is 14 residues long. CDR3 loop: CASSPPGDTGELFF. In nucleotides, the CDR3 is TGTGCCAGCAGCCCCCCAGGGGACACCGGGGAGCTGTTTTTT.